This T cell receptor (beta chain) was found in a study of cytomegalovirus exposure and HLA in healthy donors. In its sample, this clone was seen many times. The antigen is unknown. In the PCR, 60 Vbeta and 13 Jbeta primers were used. Assay: immunoSEQ multiplex PCR; the TCRdb copy retains only in-frame clones and omits some. The table lists about 150,000 clones, approximately 81% of them singletons. Study conclusions and caveats: A later analysis associated about 18,000 TCR beta sequences with HLA alleles at a 0.05 false discovery rate. The authors reported that TCR beta sequences could predict HLA-A and HLA-B alleles. These predictions were accurate for most subjects in the first cohort.

V was cut by 6 bases and J by 7 bases, with 16 bases left in between. CDR3 length equals 13 residues. Germline V gene data show CDR1 as MNHEY and CDR2 as SVGAGI. The receptor was isolated from a man between 18 and 35 years old in good health and CMV-seronegative. V usage is TRBV6-5 and J usage is TRBJ2-7, with a tentative D call TRBD2 (6 bases). Sequenced sample: PBMCs. CDR3 nucleotides: TGTGCCAGCAGCTTCTTCCGGAGGGAGGAGCAGTACTTC. It translates to CASSFFRREEQYF.